Listed here are 20 T cell receptor beta chains from one sample, sequenced in a study of cytomegalovirus exposure and HLA in healthy donors. PCR was performed using 60 Vbeta and 13 Jbeta primers. This table comes from immunoSEQ multiplex PCR, and its TCRdb copy is limited to in-frame clones, with some not included. The sample shows about 190,000 clones, almost 80% of them seen only once. Sequencing input: PBMCs. The receptors shown here come from a young woman in good health and CMV-seronegative.

The chain couples TRBV6-5 to TRBJ1-4; unclear D gene. This CDR3 has 11 residues. CDR1 MNHEY and CDR2 SVGAGI come from the germline V gene. V was pared by 6 bases and J by 5 bases, with 4 bases between. The CDR3 loop is CASSQNEKLFF. CDR3 nucleotide sequence: TGTGCCAGCAGCCAAAATGAAAAACTGTTTTTT.

This clone was detected only once. The rearrangement links TRBV14 to TRBJ1-2, with a weak D call TRBD1 (6 bases). V was shortened by 4 bases and J by 4 bases, with 10 bases between the two germline ends. The CDR3 has 13 residues. Germline values: CDR1 SGHDN, CDR2 FVKESK. DNA for the CDR3: TGTGCCAGCAGCCTCGGGGGGCCCTATGGCTACACCTTC. Its translation: CASSLGGPYGYTF.

V is TRBV30 and J is TRBJ1-1; a possible D gene is TRBD1 (5 bases). Deletions cut 2 bases from V and 7 bases from J, with 17 bases between. This CDR3 region has 14 residues. CDR1 and CDR2 from the germline V gene are GTSNPN and SVGIG (reference sequence). The CDR3: CAWSPRGGTFEAFF. CDR3 sequence (DNA): TGTGCCTGGAGTCCCCGGGGAGGGACCTTTGAAGCTTTCTTT. Filled out from reference TRBV30 and TRBJ1-1, the complete variable domain reads SQTIHQWPATLVQPVGSPLSLECTVEGTSNPNLYWYRQAAGRGLQLLFYSVGIGQISSEVPQNLSASRPQDRQFILSSKKLLLSDSGFYLCAWSPRGGTFEAFFGQGTRLTVV.

This clone has just a few counts. J is TRBJ2-2 and V is TRBV11-2; perhaps TRBD2 as D (6 bases). Germline-derived CDR1 and CDR2 are SGHAT and FQNNGV. The CDR3 covers 16 residues. V was clipped by 6 bases and J by 1 base, with 15 bases between them. The CDR3 is CASRTLGGKNTGELFF. The CDR3 DNA sequence: TGTGCCAGCAGGACCTTAGGCGGGAAGAACACCGGGGAGCTGTTTTTT.

The chain uses TRBV7-2 and TRBJ2-7; 7 bases are shared with TRBD2. The V segment lost 4 bases and the J segment 7 bases; nucleotides outside the gene matches: 7. The germline CDR1 and CDR2 sequences are SGHTA and FQGNSA. The CDR3 extends over 13 amino acids. CDR3 nucleotide sequence: TGTGCCAGCAGCTACGGGACTACCCTGGAGCAGTACTTC. This translates into CASSYGTTLEQYF.

The table lists this clone with a count of one. The V gene is TRBV7-8, the J gene TRBJ1-1, with TRBD1 identical over 12 bases. The CDR3 has 15 amino acids. The germline V gene encodes CDR1 SGHVS and CDR2 FQNEAQ. Unmatched junction bases numbered 10, after V lost 4 bases and J lost 10 bases. CDR3 sequence: CASSWGTGGLSVAFF. The CDR3 nucleotides are TGTGCCAGCAGCTGGGGGACAGGGGGCTTATCTGTAGCTTTCTTT.

This clone was seen more than once but under ten times. V usage is TRBV18 and J usage is TRBJ1-2, with TRBD1 identical over 7 bases. The germline gives CDR1 KGHSH, CDR2 LQKENI. This CDR3 comprises 14 residues. Unmatched junction bases numbered 8, after V lost 2 bases and J lost 8 bases. The CDR3 here is CASSPDKGAGGYTF. The CDR3 DNA follows: TGTGCCAGCTCACCAGACAAGGGGGCGGGAGGCTACACCTTC.

The chain combines TRBV7-2 with TRBJ1-5, with D tentatively TRBD1 (6 bases). The length of the CDR3 is 15 residues. Germline CDR1 SGHTA, CDR2 FQGNSA. Trimming removed 0 bases at V and 7 bases at J, with 13 bases between. The CDR3: CASSLAAGVVQPQHF. In DNA form, the CDR3 reads TGTGCCAGCAGCTTAGCGGCAGGGGTGGTACAGCCCCAGCATTTT. Together with reference TRBV7-2 and TRBJ1-5, the CDR3 gives the full variable domain: GAGVSQSPSNKVTEKGKDVELRCDPISGHTALYWYRQSLGQGLEFLIYFQGNSAPDKSGLPSDRFSAERTGGSVSTLTIQRTQQEDSAVYLCASSLAAGVVQPQHFGDGTRLSIL.

This clone was seen a single time. The gene calls are TRBV27 and TRBJ1-2; the D gene is possibly TRBD1 (5 bases). CDR3 length equals 13 residues. V lost 7 bases, J lost 6 bases, and 15 bases lay in between. CDR1 MNHEY and CDR2 SMNVEV come from the germline V gene (reference sequence). The DNA for the CDR3 is TGTGCCAGCACCTCCGGGGGGAATCATGGCTACACCTTC. This translates into CASTSGGNHGYTF.

The J gene is TRBJ2-7, the V gene TRBV2; 8 bases match TRBD1. The CDR3 extends over 14 amino acids. The J segment lost 4 bases and the V segment lost 3 bases, leaving 5 bases of the junction unmatched. Germline V gene lookup returns CDR1 SNHLY and CDR2 FYNNEI. Here the CDR3 reads CASSEYRGNYEQYF. The DNA for the CDR3 is TGTGCCAGCAGTGAGTACAGGGGGAATTACGAGCAGTACTTC. Complete variable domain (other parts from reference TRBV2 and TRBJ2-7): EPEVTQTPSHQVTQMGQEVILRCVPISNHLYFYWYRQILGQKVEFLVSFYNNEISEKSEIFDDQFSVERPDGSNFTLKIRSTKLEDSAMYFCASSEYRGNYEQYFGPGTRLTVT.

The chain combines TRBV5-1 with TRBJ1-2, with 7 positions matching TRBD1. Trimming at V came to 4 bases and at J to 4 bases, leaving 4 bases not matched to a gene. This CDR3 has 13 residues. Per germline, CDR1 SGHRS and CDR2 YFSETQ. CDR3 region: CASSSSGGYGYTF. The CDR3 bases are TGCGCCAGCAGCAGTTCAGGGGGCTATGGCTACACCTTC. The full variable domain, completed using reference TRBV5-1 and TRBJ1-2, is KAGVTQTPRYLIKTRGQQVTLSCSPISGHRSVSWYQQTPGQGLQFLFEYFSETQRNKGNFPGRFSGRQFSNSRSEMNVSTLELGDSALYLCASSSSGGYGYTFGSGTRLTVV.

The V gene is TRBV28, the J gene TRBJ2-7; 7 nucleotides agree with TRBD1. V dropped 6 bases and J dropped 2; count of bases not matched to a gene: 7. The CDR3 has 14 amino acids. In germline, CDR1 is MDHEN, CDR2 SYDVKM. In nucleotides, the CDR3 is TGTGCCAGCAGAGGGGGCGTTTCTCCCTACGAGCAGTACTTC. Residues: CASRGGVSPYEQYF.

This clone was counted a few times. The chain links TRBV4-2 to TRBJ2-7, with D possibly TRBD1 on 7 matching bases. CDR3 length: 16 amino acids. V dropped 0 bases and J dropped 5 bases, with 17 bases sitting between them. CDR1 and CDR2 from the germline V gene are LGHNA and YNFKEQ. CDR3 residues: CASSQDPRGALNEQYF. DNA for the CDR3: TGTGCCAGCAGCCAAGATCCCAGGGGGGCCCTGAACGAGCAGTACTTC.

The chain couples TRBV13 to TRBJ2-3; TRBD1 matches at 9 bases. The CDR3 is made up of 19 amino acids. Per the germline V gene, CDR1 is PRHDT and CDR2 is FYEKMQ (reference sequence). V lost 10 bases to trimming and J lost 1 base; unmatched junction nucleotides: 21. CDR3 loop: CATTTYHPSGQGGTDTQYF. The CDR3 nucleotides read TGTGCCACGACCACCTACCATCCCTCGGGACAGGGAGGCACAGATACGCAGTATTTT. Combining the CDR3 with reference TRBV13 and TRBJ2-3 gives the whole variable domain AAGVIQSPRHLIKEKRETATLKCYPIPRHDTVYWYQQGPGQDPQFLISFYEKMQSDKGSIPDRFSAQQFSDYHSELNMSSLELGDSALYFCATTTYHPSGQGGTDTQYFGPGTRLTVL.

The chain recombines TRBV29-1 with TRBJ1-1; D is unclear. The CDR3 has 16 amino acids. V lost 0 bases, J lost 1 base, and 15 bases lay in between. CDR1 and CDR2 from the germline V gene are SQVTM and ANQGSEA. This CDR3 is CSVEDYIPGSNTEAFF. The CDR3 coding sequence is TGCAGCGTTGAAGATTATATACCCGGGTCGAACACTGAAGCTTTCTTT.

V gene TRBV5-1 combines with J gene TRBJ2-7; TRBD2 might be the D (6 bases). This CDR3 has 13 residues. V lost 2 bases and J lost 2, with 8 bases in between. From germline, CDR1 is SGHRS and CDR2 YFSETQ. Written as DNA, the CDR3 is TGCGCCAGCAGCTTATCGGGGGCCTACGAGCAGTACTTC. Protein: CASSLSGAYEQYF. The full variable domain, completed using reference TRBV5-1 and TRBJ2-7, is KAGVTQTPRYLIKTRGQQVTLSCSPISGHRSVSWYQQTPGQGLQFLFEYFSETQRNKGNFPGRFSGRQFSNSRSEMNVSTLELGDSALYLCASSLSGAYEQYFGPGTRLTVT.

The chain recombines TRBV6-6 with TRBJ1-1; TRBD1 matches 8 bases. From germline, CDR1 is MNHNY and CDR2 SVGAGI (reference sequence). V trimming: 5 bases; J trimming: 6 bases; junction bases outside the gene matches: 11. The CDR3 consists of 15 residues. The CDR3 here is CASSPIRDRPSEAFF. CDR3 coding DNA: TGTGCCAGCAGTCCCATCCGGGACAGGCCGTCTGAAGCTTTCTTT.

This chain links TRBV19 with TRBJ1-5; 7 nucleotides align to TRBD1. This CDR3 is 14 amino acids long. CDR1 LNHDA and CDR2 SQIVND come from the germline V gene (reference sequence). V lost 6 bases and J lost 10; bases outside the gene matches: 12. In nucleotides, the CDR3 is TGTGCCAGTAGGCGAGGGACAGAGAATCTTCCCCAGCATTTT. Encoded protein: CASRRGTENLPQHF.

CDR3 DNA sequence: TGCGCCAGCAGCTTACGGGGGGCATTAGAAGAGACCCAGTACTTC. The encoded protein is CASSLRGALEETQYF. The rearrangement uses TRBV5-1 and TRBJ2-5; D might be TRBD2 (7 bases). Germline CDR1 SGHRS, CDR2 YFSETQ. The CDR3 runs 15 residues. Trimming stripped 2 bases from V and 3 bases from J, with 14 bases between.

The chain combines TRBV27 with TRBJ2-1, with TRBD2 as a possible D gene (5 bases). CDR3 length: 14 amino acids. V lost 8 bases and J 6 bases, leaving 17 bases between the germline ends. Germline V gene data show CDR1 as MNHEY and CDR2 as SMNVEV (reference sequence). In nucleotides, the CDR3 is TGTGCCAGCGGAAAAAGGACGGACTCCAATGAGCAGTTCTTC. Its translation is CASGKRTDSNEQFF.